This is a list of T cell receptor beta chains from one sample in a study of OX40 agonist ivuxolimab in advanced cancers. The method was immunoSEQ multiplex PCR; TCRdb's version includes in-frame clones alone and lacks a portion of them. The sample includes around 66,000 clones, around 90% of them seen just once. The source material was CD4+ or CD8+ T cells sorted from blood, sampled in a trial of the OX40 agonist ivuxolimab. Source of these receptors: an adult with an advanced solid tumor such as melanoma, head and neck, liver or kidney cancer. CDR3s include the opening cysteine and the closing phenylalanine or tryptophan. A D gene is named only where the DNA matches it firmly. Size is omitted from some rows. Given values are once, few, many or a class for expanded clones.

v_call	clone_size	d_call	j_call	cdr3_aa	cdr3_nt
TRBV5-4	NA	NA	TRBJ1-1	CASRNREGNTEAFF	TGTGCCAGCAGGAACAGGGAGGGGAACACTGAAGCTTTCTTT
TRBV25-1	NA	NA	TRBJ2-5	CASSETQKTQYF	TGTGCCAGCAGTGAAACCCAAAAGACCCAGTACTTC
TRBV14	NA	NA	TRBJ1-5	CASSQDMRQPQHF	TGTGCCAGCAGCCAAGATATGCGGCAGCCCCAGCATTTT
TRBV18	NA	TRBD2	TRBJ2-3	CASSPPSGGDTQYF	TGTGCCAGCTCACCACCTAGCGGGGGCGATACGCAGTATTTT
TRBV18	NA	NA	TRBJ1-5	CASSAMGPSNQPQHF	TGTGCCAGCTCCGCCATGGGCCCTAGCAATCAGCCCCAGCATTTT
TRBV9	NA	TRBD2	TRBJ2-5	CASSFGAGGSNGETQYF	TGTGCCAGCAGCTTCGGCGCGGGGGGGTCCAATGGGGAGACCCAGTACTTC
TRBV5-8	NA	NA	TRBJ2-7	CASSLAFSAYEQYF	TGTGCCAGCAGCTTGGCGTTTAGTGCCTACGAGCAGTACTTC
TRBV6-5	NA	NA	TRBJ1-2	CASSYDSYTF	TGTGCCAGCAGTTACGACTCCTACACCTTC
TRBV6-1	NA	TRBD1	TRBJ1-5	CASSDGQGVVGNQPQHF	TGTGCCAGCAGTGACGGACAGGGGGTCGTGGGGAATCAGCCCCAGCATTTT
TRBV27	NA	TRBD1	TRBJ1-6	CASSFSQTGTADSPLHF	TGTGCCAGCAGTTTTTCCCAAACCGGGACAGCGGATTCACCCCTCCACTTT
TRBV7-2	NA	TRBD1	TRBJ1-5	CASSLQQGLDQPQHF	TGTGCCAGCAGCTTACAACAGGGGTTGGATCAGCCCCAGCATTTT
TRBV28	NA	NA	TRBJ1-3	CASSLSRLILGNTIYF	TGTGCCAGCAGTTTGAGTCGCTTAATCCTCGGAAACACCATATATTTT
TRBV5-1	few	NA	TRBJ2-6	CASSLVAAGANVLTF	TGCGCCAGCAGCTTGGTAGCGGCTGGGGCCAACGTCCTGACTTTC
TRBV4-1	once	NA	TRBJ1-6	CASSQETEESSYNSPLHF	TGCGCCAGCAGCCAAGAGACAGAGGAGAGCTCCTATAATTCACCCCTCCACTTT
TRBV2	NA	NA	TRBJ1-6	CASSGLSPLHF	TGTGCCAGCAGCGGGCTTTCACCCCTCCACTTT
TRBV5-1	NA	TRBD2	TRBJ2-3	CASSEYPTSGGLGDTQYF	TGCGCCAGCAGCGAGTATCCCACTAGCGGGGGGCTGGGAGATACGCAGTATTTT
TRBV25-1	NA	NA	TRBJ2-6	CASSEWEVLSSGANVLTF	TGTGCCAGCAGTGAATGGGAAGTTCTTAGCTCTGGGGCCAACGTCCTGACTTTC
TRBV6-5	NA	TRBD1	TRBJ1-1	CASSYSTGFQTEAFF	TGTGCCAGCAGTTACTCGACAGGGTTTCAAACTGAAGCTTTCTTT
TRBV21-1	NA	NA	TRBJ2-7	CASSSWGTRGRGTYEQYF	TGTGCCAGCAGCTCCTGGGGGACCAGGGGACGAGGGACCTACGAGCAGTACTTC
TRBV28	NA	NA	TRBJ1-2	CASSSGTTYGYTF	TGTGCCAGCAGTTCCGGGACGACTTATGGCTACACCTTC
TRBV19	NA	NA	TRBJ2-1	CASTGAPGSSYNEQFF	TGTGCCAGTACCGGAGCCCCAGGGAGCTCCTACAATGAGCAGTTCTTC
TRBV4-2	NA	TRBD2	TRBJ2-3	CASSQSVLAVSTDTQYF	TGTGCCAGCAGCCAAAGTGTGCTAGCGGTTAGCACAGATACGCAGTATTTT
TRBV6-4	NA	NA	TRBJ2-7	CASSTEGLYEQYF	TGTGCCAGCAGTACCGAAGGCCTCTACGAGCAGTACTTC
TRBV6-5	NA	NA	TRBJ1-5	CASSSVGGGLNQPQHF	TGTGCCAGCAGTTCCGTTGGGGGTGGCCTTAATCAGCCCCAGCATTTT
TRBV2	NA	NA	TRBJ1-3	CASRGGNSGNTIYF	TGTGCCAGCAGAGGGGGGAACTCTGGAAACACCATATATTTT
TRBV18	once	TRBD2	TRBJ2-3	CASSQREDTQYF	TGTGCCAGCTCACAGCGGGAAGATACGCAGTATTTT
TRBV4-1	NA	TRBD2	TRBJ2-5	CASSRGPSGGLGETQYF	TGCGCCAGCAGCCGGGGGCCTAGCGGGGGGTTAGGGGAGACCCAGTACTTC
TRBV5-4	NA	TRBD2	TRBJ2-5	CASSSRLAGFQETQYF	TGTGCCAGCAGCTCTAGACTAGCGGGGTTCCAAGAGACCCAGTACTTC
TRBV28	once	NA	TRBJ2-7	CASSFSKGRSYEQYF	TGTGCCAGCAGCTTCAGTAAGGGGCGCTCCTACGAGCAGTACTTC
TRBV7-8	once	NA	TRBJ1-3	CASSLALGGGAGNTIYF	TGTGCCAGCAGCTTAGCGCTGGGAGGTGGGGCAGGAAACACCATATATTTT
TRBV28	NA	NA	TRBJ1-2	CASSFYSEPYGYTF	TGTGCCAGCAGTTTCTACTCCGAACCCTATGGCTACACCTTC
TRBV27	NA	NA	TRBJ1-2	CASSLSLSGVNYGYTF	TGTGCCAGCAGTTTAAGTCTGTCCGGGGTCAACTATGGCTACACCTTC
TRBV7-2	NA	NA	TRBJ1-6	CASSLGGSSYNSPLHF	TGTGCCAGCAGCCTAGGAGGGAGCTCCTATAATTCACCCCTCCACTTT